The clone carrying this TCR beta chain was counted many times. The antigen is unknown. This sample is drawn from a study of T-cell reconstitution after alpha-beta-depleted transplantation in children. Unique molecular identifiers were used in preparing the TCRbeta library. From the PCR reads, TCRdb called clonotypes with MiXCR, one entry per CDR3 protein. The data contain 30,000 to 40,000 distinct CDR3 sequences, about 6.7% of them seen just once; the ten biggest clones take up approximately 30%. Overall study results and limits: The authors attributed T-cell counts and diversity one year after transplant mostly to newly produced T cells. Reportedly, only several hundred clones from non-depleted graft cells drove alpha-beta T-cell counts at about two months.

This CDR3 comprises 14 residues. Germline CDR1 and CDR2: KGHDR and SFDVKD. V was cut by 4 bases and J by 6 bases, with 15 bases left in between. This clonotype was sampled from a child younger than two who had a stem cell transplant for acute myeloid leukemia, so the T cells may come from the graft donor. The material was peripheral blood, obtained 60 days after TCRalphabeta/CD19-depleted stem cell transplant. This chain joins TRBV24-1 and TRBJ2-7; perhaps TRBD2 as D (6 bases). CDR3 sequence (DNA): TGTGCCACCAGTGAACGGAATCCGCGGGGCGAGCAGTACTTC. Protein product: CATSERNPRGEQYF.